The next 8 T cell receptor beta chains were all read from a single sample in a study of blood T cell repertoires in COVID-19. Data came from immunoSEQ multiplex PCR; TCRdb stores just in-frame clones and leaves some out. Of about 190,000 clones in the sample, around 85% were seen once. Material: PBMCs or T cells enriched from blood (not recorded which). The receptors come from a woman between 25 and 40 years old who had recovered from COVID-19.

The J gene is TRBJ1-6, the V gene TRBV3-1 (or the pseudogene TRBV3-2), with D unresolved. Germline V gene lookup returns CDR1 LGHDT and CDR2 YNNKEL (reference sequence). Trimming left V 2 bases short and J 9 bases short, with 8 bases between. The CDR3 has 13 amino acids. CDR3 DNA: TGTGCCAGCAGCCAATTTGAGAGTTCACCCCTCCACTTT. Translating gives CASSQFESSPLHF.

This chain links TRBV27 with TRBJ1-2; D unresolved. V gave up 3 bases and J gave up 4 bases, with 9 bases separating them. Germline CDR1 and CDR2: MNHEY and SMNVEV (reference sequence). The CDR3 is made up of 13 amino acids. The CDR3 nucleotides read TGTGCCAGCAGTTTGGAGGGAGGCTATGGCTACACCTTC. Translating it yields CASSLEGGYGYTF.

The chain has TRBV28 and TRBJ2-7; TRBD1 matches 7 bases. Germline CDR1 is MDHEN and CDR2 is SYDVKM. This CDR3 is built from 15 residues. With V trimmed by 1 base and J by 2 bases, 5 bases remained unmatched. The CDR3 DNA follows: TGTGCCAGCAGTTTATCGGACAGGTCGACCTACGAGCAGTACTTC. Amino acid sequence: CASSLSDRSTYEQYF.

The chain joins TRBV5-4 to TRBJ2-7, with 16 bases lining up with TRBD2. Looked up from germline, CDR1 is SGHNT and CDR2 is YYREEE (reference sequence). The CDR3 length is 18 residues. With V trimmed by 4 bases and J by 2 bases, 9 bases remained unmatched. CDR3 residues: CASSVPGLAGGHPYEQYF. CDR3 nucleotide sequence: TGTGCCAGCAGCGTTCCGGGACTAGCGGGAGGGCACCCCTACGAGCAGTACTTC.

In this sample, this clone turned up a few times. The chain joins TRBV25-1 to TRBJ2-1; 7 nucleotides align to TRBD1. CDR3 length: 13 residues. After removal of 7 bases from V and 5 bases from J, the junction contained 5 bases not matched to a gene. Germline CDR1 is MGHDK and CDR2 is SYGVNS. CDR3 DNA sequence: TGTGCCAGCAACCGGGACAGTAACAATGAGCAGTTCTTC. This gives the protein CASNRDSNNEQFF. Full variable domain (rest looked up from reference TRBV25-1 and TRBJ2-1): EADIYQTPRYLVIGTGKKITLECSQTMGHDKMYWYQQDPGMELHLIHYSYGVNSTEKGDLSSESTVSRIRTEHFPLTLESARPSHTSQYLCASNRDSNNEQFFGPGTRLTVL.

The CDR3: CASSFTGTGTGNTIYF. The CDR3 coding sequence is TGCGCCAGCAGCTTCACCGGGACAGGGACTGGAAACACCATATATTTT. This chain uses TRBV5-1 with TRBJ1-3, with 9 bases that match TRBD1. Losses at the gene ends were 2 bases for V and 2 bases for J; bases not matched to a gene: 5. Germline CDR1 reads SGHRS; CDR2 reads YFSETQ. This CDR3 region has 16 residues.

V gene TRBV7-8 combines with J gene TRBJ2-7, with 9 positions matching TRBD1. CDR3 length: 15 amino acids. With V trimmed by 2 bases and J by 6 bases, 8 bases remained unmatched. Germline CDR1 reads SGHVS; CDR2 reads FQNEAQ. The CDR3 protein is CASSLTGTGLGEQYV. CDR3 sequence (DNA): TGTGCCAGCAGCTTAACCGGGACAGGGTTGGGCGAGCAGTACGTC.

The chain joins TRBV6-5 to TRBJ1-4, with D possibly being TRBD1 (5 bases). The CDR3 totals 14 residues. V lost 9 bases, J lost 0 bases, and 11 bases lay in between. Germline V gene sequence: CDR1 MNHEY, CDR2 SVGAGI. DNA for the CDR3: TGTGCCAGTGGGGCGTCGGCAACTAATGAAAAACTGTTTTTT. Translating gives CASGASATNEKLFF.